Reported below is one T cell receptor beta chain. The antigen is undetermined. Regarding donors, all were healthy bone marrow donors. Vbeta (60) and Jbeta (13) primers were used in the PCR. TCRdb's table, derived via immunoSEQ multiplex PCR, lists solely in-frame clones and lacks some. The data hold around 200,000 clones, with about 80% observed a single time. This sample stems from a study of cytomegalovirus exposure and HLA in healthy donors. Germline V CDR1 and CDR2: LNHDA, SQIVND (reference sequence). Trimming pared 6 bases from V and 0 bases from J, leaving 12 bases between. This CDR3 is 14 amino acids long. Study-level points and caveats: A few of the chains that were CMV-associated were confirmed in vitro to be specific for CMV antigens. Later analysis found that TCR beta chains associated with HLA were more clonally expanded than other, equally common chains. The study dropped some indistinguishable V segments, TRBV6-2 and TRBV6-3 among them.

The source of this sequence is a man aged 18 to 30 in good health and CMV-seronegative. The sequenced sample was PBMCs. The chain recombines TRBV19 with TRBJ2-7, with D possibly TRBD2 on 5 matching bases. The CDR3 sequence: CASRRVLSSYEQYF. CDR3 in DNA: TGTGCCAGTAGGAGGGTTCTCAGCTCCTACGAGCAGTACTTC.